A single sample is the source of the 18 T cell receptor beta chains below, sequenced in a study of graft-versus-host responses after intestinal transplantation. Their specific antigens are unknown. The assay was immunoSEQ multiplex PCR, and TCRdb's table has in-frame clones only and misses some. The sample includes more than 90,000 clones, approximately 93% seen only once; the top ten take 0.95% to 1.5%. The input for sequencing was unstimulated CD8+ T cells sorted from spleen or lymph node cells, taken before transplant. Source of these receptors: a human donor who was the organ donor for an intestinal transplant.

For the CDR3, the DNA is TGCGCCAGCAGCCGTACAGGGGGAAGGGGGGAAGGCTACACCTTC. This sequence encodes CASSRTGGRGEGYTF. The chain carries TRBV4-1 and TRBJ1-2; 8 nucleotides match TRBD1. With 4 bases clipped from V and 8 bases from J, the junction kept 12 bases outside the gene matches. CDR3 size: 15 residues. CDR1 and CDR2 (germline): MGHRA, YSYEKL.

The gene calls are TRBV27 and TRBJ2-7, with D perhaps TRBD1 or TRBD2 (5 bases each). The V and J ends lost 3 bases and 2 bases respectively, with 8 bases between them. The CDR3 contains 13 residues. Germline V gene data show CDR1 as MNHEY and CDR2 as SMNVEV (reference sequence). In nucleotides, the CDR3 is TGTGCCAGCAGTTTCGGGGCAACCTACGAGCAGTACTTC. This sequence encodes CASSFGATYEQYF.

J is TRBJ2-7 and V is TRBV6-1; the D is unclear. The CDR3 extends over 11 amino acids. Germline CDR1 is MNHNS and CDR2 is SASEGT. V was trimmed by 8 bases and J by 1 base, leaving 6 bases between them. The CDR3 region has the DNA TGTGCCAGCGGAAGGTCCTACGAGCAGTACTTC. This gives the protein CASGRSYEQYF.

About this clone itself: At one of its ends the junction is not consistent with the germline gene, which may arise from a read error. The sample has other DNA sequences that encode this CDR3 too. The V call is TRBV6-6, the J call TRBJ1-4, with D hard to call. This CDR3 has 15 residues. Germline values: CDR1 MNHNY, CDR2 SVGAGI (reference sequence). The chain's CDR3 is CASRLDRSPNEKLFF. CDR3 nucleotides: TGTGCTAGCAGGCTAGACCGGAGTCCAAATGAAAAACTGTTTTTT.

J is TRBJ2-1 and V is TRBV27, with a possible D match to TRBD2 (6 bases). This CDR3 is built from 16 residues. The V gene lost 4 bases and the J gene lost 0 bases, with 13 bases spanning the gap. CDR1 MNHEY and CDR2 SMNVEV come from the germline V gene (reference sequence). CDR3: CASSSRGLSSYNEQFF. The CDR3, as DNA: TGTGCCAGCAGTTCGCGGGGTTTAAGCTCCTACAATGAGCAGTTCTTC.

The chain uses TRBV4-2 and TRBJ2-7; D is possibly TRBD2 (5 bases). The CDR3 covers 16 residues. CDR1 and CDR2 from the germline V gene are LGHNA and YNFKEQ. V was clipped by 2 bases and J by 2 bases, with 16 bases between them. The CDR3 DNA sequence: TGTGCCAGCAGCCAAAACCCGCCCGGGGTGCCCTACGAGCAGTACTTC. This encodes CASSQNPPGVPYEQYF.

CDR3 nucleotides: TGTGCCAGCAGCCAGGGACAGGTAGGCGAAAAACTGTTTTTT. Translated: CASSQGQVGEKLFF. This chain joins TRBV4-2 and TRBJ1-4, with 8 bases identical to TRBD1. Unmatched junction bases numbered 5, after V lost 3 bases and J lost 8 bases. The V gene's germline CDR1 is LGHNA and CDR2 YNFKEQ. CDR3 length: 14 residues.

The chain recombines TRBV14 with TRBJ2-1, with D unclear. V gave up 4 bases and J gave up 8 bases, with 15 bases separating them. The CDR3 totals 14 residues. Germline CDR1 SGHDN, CDR2 FVKESK. CDR3 sequence (DNA): TGTGCCAGCAGCCTCCTCGGACGTACCGATGAGCAGTTCTTC. This encodes CASSLLGRTDEQFF.

V is TRBV28 and J is TRBJ2-7; unclear D gene. V gave up 3 bases and J gave up 2 bases, with 20 bases separating them. Germline V gene lookup returns CDR1 MDHEN and CDR2 SYDVKM. This CDR3 comprises 17 residues. The CDR3 DNA follows: TGTGCCAGCAGTTTGTTATTATACCCCCGGGCCCCCTACGAGCAGTACTTC. This gives the protein CASSLLLYPRAPYEQYF.

The J gene is TRBJ2-5, the V gene TRBV6-4; 7 bases line up with TRBD2. This CDR3 is 16 amino acids long. Trimming at V came to 4 bases and at J to 0 bases, leaving 8 bases not matched to a gene. The germline V gene encodes CDR1 MRHNA and CDR2 SNTAGT. In nucleotides, the CDR3 is TGTGCCAGCAGTGGGGCGGGGGTGGCGTACCAAGAGACCCAGTACTTC. Translation gives CASSGAGVAYQETQYF.

As for this clone: Different DNA sequences within this sample yield the same CDR3. The chain couples TRBV28 to TRBJ1-2; 9 bases are a match to TRBD1. The CDR3 covers 15 residues. Germline V CDR1 and CDR2: MDHEN, SYDVKM. Trimming cost V 1 base and J 4 bases; bases outside gene matches: 4. The CDR3 DNA is TGTGCCAGCAGTTTATACAGGGGGCGCGCCTATGGCTACACCTTC. Translating it yields CASSLYRGRAYGYTF.

This sequence joins TRBV5-1 and TRBJ2-2; D gene ambiguous. The CDR3 contains 12 residues. The V gene lost 0 bases and the J gene lost 7 bases, with 4 bases spanning the gap. Germline CDR1 and CDR2: SGHRS and YFSETQ. The CDR3: CASSLEGGELFF. In DNA, the CDR3 is TGCGCCAGCAGCTTGGAGGGCGGGGAGCTGTTTTTT.

This clone appeared a single time. The chain uses TRBV2 and TRBJ2-5, with D perhaps matching TRBD1 (6 bases). Germline V gives CDR1 SNHLY, CDR2 FYNNEI. This CDR3 is 15 amino acids long. The V end lost 1 base, the J end lost 0 bases, and 9 bases lay between the germline ends. CDR3: CASSEGTVNQETQYF. CDR3 bases: TGTGCCAGCAGTGAAGGGACAGTGAACCAAGAGACCCAGTACTTC. The full variable domain, its missing parts supplied by reference TRBV2 and TRBJ2-5, is EPEVTQTPSHQVTQMGQEVILRCVPISNHLYFYWYRQILGQKVEFLVSFYNNEISEKSEIFDDQFSVERPDGSNFTLKIRSTKLEDSAMYFCASSEGTVNQETQYFGPGTRLLVL.

The V gene is TRBV30, the J gene TRBJ2-1; 8 bases are shared with TRBD1. The V gene end was trimmed by 2 bases and the J gene end by 3 bases; junction bases not matched to a gene: 6. The V gene's germline CDR1 is GTSNPN and CDR2 SVGIG (reference sequence). The CDR3 has 15 amino acids. DNA for the CDR3: TGTGCCTGGAGTACCGGGACAGGCGACTACAATGAGCAGTTCTTC. Translated, it gives CAWSTGTGDYNEQFF.

On this clone itself: Because it lacks the conserved phenylalanine or tryptophan at the end, this CDR3 is likely a read error. The limits of the CDR3 on the DNA are not certain, so only TCRdb's listed CDR3 is given. The chain recombines TRBV7-6 with TRBJ2-7; no check of the table's D call, TRBD1, against the DNA was made. Germline values: CDR1 SGHVS, CDR2 FNYEAQ. The CDR3 is 11 residues long, counting both termini. The CDR3: CASSFGTGIFP.

The V call is TRBV4-2, the J call TRBJ2-7; 12 bases fit TRBD2. CDR1 and CDR2 (germline): LGHNA, YNFKEQ. CDR3 length: 15 amino acids. V shed 3 bases and J 3 bases; nucleotides not matched to a gene: 3. CDR3 in amino acids: CASSQGTSGYYEQYF. CDR3 sequence (DNA): TGTGCCAGCAGCCAGGGGACTAGCGGGTACTACGAGCAGTACTTC.

The chain links TRBV7-9 to TRBJ2-5; possible D gene TRBD2, 6 bases. Germline assignment: CDR1 SEHNR and CDR2 FQNEAQ (reference sequence). This CDR3 has 14 amino acids. The germline V and J ends were trimmed by 3 bases and 2 bases, with 10 bases remaining between them. DNA of the CDR3: TGTGCCAGCAGCTTCGCGGGAAGTCAAGAGACCCAGTACTTC. Translating gives CASSFAGSQETQYF.

This clone was seen a single time. The gene calls are TRBV5-1 and TRBJ1-5; the D gene is possibly TRBD1 (5 bases). Between the trimmed V and J ends, which lost 5 bases and 2 bases, there was a span of 14 bases. The CDR3 totals 15 residues. Germline CDR1 is SGHRS and CDR2 is YFSETQ. CDR3 bases: TGCGCCAGCAGTAACCTTCCGGGGGGCAATCAGCCCCAGCATTTT. Translation gives CASSNLPGGNQPQHF.